Below are 22 T cell receptor beta chains sequenced from a single sample in a study of blood T cell repertoires in COVID-19 (TCRdb year 2020). To prepare the library, the immunoSEQ multiplex PCR assay was applied. Sourced from immuneACCESS, this table was stored by TCRdb with only in-frame sequences that have V and J called. A share of the clones is absent; for the studies checked, an unresolved V gene accounts for under half, and the remainder has no known explanation. Within this sample are over 150,000 clones, with approximately 89% of them counted one time only. The ten largest clones represent 6.2% of the sample. The sequenced sample was PBMCs or T cells enriched from blood (not recorded which). The receptors derive from a man aged 40-50 years who had recovered from COVID-19.

V gene TRBV7-2 combines with J gene TRBJ2-1, with unresolved D. CDR3 length: 14 residues. Trimming stripped 3 bases from V and 1 base from J, with 7 bases between. Germline CDR1 and CDR2: SGHTA and FQGNSA. Here the CDR3 reads CASSLGRSYNEQFF. The CDR3 DNA is TGTGCCAGCAGCTTGGGCCGATCCTACAATGAGCAGTTCTTC.

The J gene is TRBJ2-3, the V gene TRBV2; the D gene is possibly TRBD2 (6 bases). CDR1 and CDR2 (germline): SNHLY, FYNNEI. Trimming stripped 3 bases from V and 0 bases from J, with 16 bases between. The CDR3 length is 17 residues. CDR3: CASSEMEGNLSTDTQYF. The DNA of the CDR3 is TGTGCCAGCAGTGAGATGGAGGGTAACCTTAGCACAGATACGCAGTATTTT.

The J gene is TRBJ1-2, the V gene TRBV7-8; TRBD1 matches 7 bases. J was trimmed by 4 bases and V by 1 base; bases with no gene match: 12. Germline V CDR1 and CDR2: SGHVS, FQNEAQ. The CDR3 length is 17 residues. The CDR3, as DNA: TGTGCCAGCAGCTTAGGGTATCGAGGGGGCTCTGGCTATGGCTACACCTTC. Protein product: CASSLGYRGGSGYGYTF.

The chain joins TRBV7-8 to TRBJ2-1; D gene unclear. This CDR3 contains 15 residues. Deletions cut 1 base from V and 2 bases from J, with 9 bases between. The germline CDR1 and CDR2 sequences are SGHVS and FQNEAQ. Here the CDR3 reads CASSLGLVTYNEQFF. Written as DNA, the CDR3 is TGTGCCAGCAGCTTAGGGCTAGTAACCTACAATGAGCAGTTCTTC.

The V call is TRBV29-1, the J call TRBJ2-7; weak D call: TRBD1 (5 bases). This CDR3 contains 14 residues. In germline, CDR1 is SQVTM, CDR2 ANQGSEA. The V end was cut by 4 bases, the J end by 0 bases, with 13 bases between. DNA for the CDR3: TGCAGCGTTGGTAGCAGGGCAAGCTCCTACGAGCAGTACTTC. It yields the protein CSVGSRASSYEQYF.

The chain employs TRBV29-1 and TRBJ1-2; a possible D gene is TRBD1 (6 bases). The V end lost 4 bases, the J end lost 4 bases, and 13 bases lay between the germline ends. Per germline, CDR1 SQVTM and CDR2 ANQGSEA. The CDR3 has 13 residues. In DNA form, the CDR3 reads TGCAGCGTTGGGACAGCACAACCCTATGGCTACACCTTC. Translated, it gives CSVGTAQPYGYTF.

V usage is TRBV9 and J usage is TRBJ2-7; perhaps TRBD1 as D (6 bases). From germline, CDR1 is SGDLS and CDR2 YYNGEE. This CDR3 spans 14 amino acids. Trimming pared 3 bases from V and 1 base from J, leaving 11 bases between. CDR3 residues: CASSGGTSSYEQYF. The CDR3 nucleotides read TGTGCCAGCAGCGGAGGGACATCATCCTACGAGCAGTACTTC.

The V gene is TRBV7-2, the J gene TRBJ1-5; TRBD1 is a possible D gene (5 bases). This CDR3 comprises 14 residues. Trimming removed 3 bases from V and 2 bases from J, with 8 bases in between. Germline V gene lookup returns CDR1 SGHTA and CDR2 FQGNSA. The CDR3 DNA is TGTGCCAGCAGCTTCGCAGGGCGCAATCAGCCCCAGCATTTT. It codes for CASSFAGRNQPQHF.

The chain links TRBV27 to TRBJ2-2; no clear D. Per germline, CDR1 MNHEY and CDR2 SMNVEV (reference sequence). This CDR3 spans 12 amino acids. V shed 3 bases and J shed 3 bases, with 2 bases lying between them. CDR3 amino acids: CASSFDTGELFF. DNA of the CDR3: TGTGCCAGCAGTTTCGACACCGGGGAGCTGTTTTTT.

This chain links TRBV16 with TRBJ1-1; D is ambiguous. Germline CDR1 and CDR2: KGHSY and FQNENV. This CDR3 spans 15 amino acids. V gave up 8 bases and J gave up 3 bases, with 19 bases separating them. Written as DNA, the CDR3 is TGTGCCAGCTTACCACCGATCAACAGCCACACTGAAGCTTTCTTT. This codes for CASLPPINSHTEAFF.

A note on this clone: Other DNA sequences in this specimen translate into the identical CDR3. The chain is built from TRBV5-1 and TRBJ2-2; D possibly corresponds to TRBD1 (5 bases). V gave up 1 base and J gave up 1 base, with 5 bases separating them. Germline V lookup: CDR1 SGHRS, CDR2 YFSETQ. This CDR3 contains 14 residues. The CDR3 DNA follows: TGCGCCAGCAGCTTGACAGGGAACACCGGGGAGCTGTTTTTT. It translates to CASSLTGNTGELFF.

J is TRBJ2-7 and V is TRBV11-2; possibly TRBD2 for D (5 bases). The germline CDR1 and CDR2 sequences are SGHAT and FQNNGV. Trimming shortened V by 1 base and J by 3 bases, and 7 bases separated the two germline ends. This CDR3 is built from 13 residues. CDR3 sequence (DNA): TGTGCCAGCAGCTTAGGGGCGGGCTACGAGCAGTACTTC. This sequence encodes CASSLGAGYEQYF.

Ten or more counts support this clone. The rearrangement links TRBV2 to TRBJ2-7; weak D call: TRBD2 (5 bases). V gave up 6 bases and J gave up 0 bases, with 15 bases separating them. This CDR3 is built from 15 residues. Germline V gives CDR1 SNHLY, CDR2 FYNNEI. The CDR3 spells CASRDVGLSSYEQYF. The CDR3 nucleotides read TGTGCCAGCAGAGACGTAGGACTTAGCTCCTACGAGCAGTACTTC.

The rearrangement links TRBV30 to TRBJ2-3; D gene unclear. Germline CDR1 GTSNPN, CDR2 SVGIG (reference sequence). The CDR3 spans 13 residues. Between the trimmed V and J ends, which lost 3 bases and 2 bases, there was a span of 9 bases. The CDR3 DNA follows: TGTGCCTGGAGACTCCTGTTCACAGATACGCAGTATTTT. It codes for CAWRLLFTDTQYF.

This chain uses TRBV14 with TRBJ2-7, with unresolved D. V was shortened by 1 base and J by 6 bases, with 7 bases between the two germline ends. Germline CDR1 SGHDN, CDR2 FVKESK. The CDR3 runs to 12 residues. The CDR3 loop reads CASSQVRGEQYF. DNA of the CDR3: TGTGCCAGCAGCCAAGTCCGAGGCGAGCAGTACTTC. The full variable domain, rest sourced from reference TRBV14 and TRBJ2-7, is EAGVTQFPSHSVIEKGQTVTLRCDPISGHDNLYWYRRVMGKEIKFLLHFVKESKQDESGMPNNRFLAERTGGTYSTLKVQPAELEDSGVYFCASSQVRGEQYFGPGTRLTVT.

V is TRBV7-9 and J is TRBJ1-5, with TRBD1 matching over 9 bases. The germline V gene encodes CDR1 SEHNR and CDR2 FQNEAQ (reference sequence). This CDR3 is 15 amino acids long. V trimming: 5 bases; J trimming: 6 bases; junction bases outside the gene matches: 8. DNA for the CDR3: TGTGCCAGCAGCGCACAGGGGGCGCGAATTCAGCCCCAGCATTTT. Amino acids: CASSAQGARIQPQHF.

This clone has a single count. This chain uses TRBV15 with TRBJ2-7; D perhaps matches TRBD1 (6 bases). The V gene lost 0 bases and the J gene lost 2 bases, with 8 bases spanning the gap. In germline, CDR1 is LNHNV, CDR2 YYDKDF (reference sequence). The CDR3 consists of 14 residues. The CDR3 spells CATSREQGPYEQYF. The CDR3 coding sequence is TGTGCCACCAGCAGAGAACAGGGTCCCTACGAGCAGTACTTC.

This clone has only a few counts. For the CDR3, the DNA is TGCGCCAGCAGTGAGTACGCAGGGATTCTCATGAACACTGAAGCTTTCTTT. Its translation is CASSEYAGILMNTEAFF. The V call is TRBV10-2, the J call TRBJ1-1; a weak D match, TRBD1 (5 bases). CDR1 is WSHSY and CDR2 is SAAADI in the germline V gene. The CDR3 has 17 amino acids. Trimming cost V 1 base and J 0 bases, with 15 bases left between them.

The rearrangement uses TRBV12-5 and TRBJ2-3, with D possibly TRBD2 on 6 matching bases. The CDR3 runs 12 residues. Germline V gene sequence: CDR1 LGHNT, CDR2 FRNRAP. Trimming took 6 bases from V and 3 from J, leaving 7 bases between them. The CDR3 region is CASGRGTDTQYF. CDR3 sequence (DNA): TGTGCTAGTGGCCGGGGGACAGATACGCAGTATTTT.

V is TRBV6-1 and J is TRBJ1-1; D remains unclear. There are 14 residues in the CDR3. Trimming removed 2 bases at V and 2 bases at J, with 9 bases between. The V gene's germline CDR1 is MNHNS and CDR2 SASEGT. CDR3 sequence reads: CASSERAGNTEAFF. CDR3 coding DNA: TGTGCCAGCAGTGAAAGGGCGGGAAACACTGAAGCTTTCTTT.

V and J are TRBV5-6 and TRBJ1-1, with D perhaps TRBD1 (5 bases). This CDR3 region has 14 residues. Trimming left V 2 bases short and J 8 bases short, with 16 bases between. Germline V gene sequence: CDR1 SGHDT, CDR2 YYEEEE. The CDR3 reads CASSLPGSFLEAFF. DNA for the CDR3: TGTGCCAGCAGCTTACCAGGGTCCTTCTTGGAAGCTTTCTTT.

The chain couples TRBV28 to TRBJ1-5; D possibly corresponds to TRBD1 (6 bases). The CDR3 has 18 residues. The germline V and J ends were trimmed by 7 bases and 5 bases, with 27 bases remaining between them. The germline V gene has CDR1 MDHEN and CDR2 SYDVKM. The CDR3 spells CASNRMGAWGLGDQPQHF. CDR3 nucleotides: TGTGCCAGCAACAGGATGGGGGCTTGGGGCTTGGGTGATCAGCCCCAGCATTTT.